This T cell receptor beta chain came from a study of identifying expanded T cells in peripheral blood. General study results and limits: Over around two and four weeks, about 16 and 19 clones changed, versus roughly 1.2 between replicates. Variance in clone template counts between approximately two-week samples significantly increased with total template count across all healthy donors.

During the collection period, no donor immune events like infections were recorded. Details on this clone: Its antigen is still unknown.

The data were produced by immunoSEQ multiplex PCR, yet TCRdb's version contains in-frame clones alone and is incomplete. Counted here are some 120,000 clones, about four fifths occurring once; the ten biggest clones make up 3.3%. The sequence came from a person between 18 and 75 years old in good health. Sequencing was carried out using blood.

This CDR3 is CASSINGDYGYTF. The CDR3 DNA is TGTGCCAGTAGTATAAACGGGGACTATGGCTACACCTTC. V is TRBV19 and J is TRBJ1-2; D ambiguous. Germline-derived CDR1 and CDR2 are LNHDA and SQIVND (reference sequence). V lost 2 bases to trimming and J lost 3 bases, with 7 bases between them. The CDR3 consists of 13 residues.